The 18 T cell receptor beta chains below come from one sample, sequenced in a study of cytomegalovirus exposure and HLA in healthy donors. The primer mix had 60 Vbeta and 13 Jbeta primers. Some clones are missing from TCRdb's copy, which holds only in-frame ones; the method was immunoSEQ multiplex PCR. The profile shows under 200,000 clones, around 77% of them singletons. Sequenced sample: PBMCs. The receptors stem from a female donor in good health and CMV-seronegative.

The chain uses TRBV7-7 and TRBJ2-5; 13 nucleotides match TRBD2. This CDR3 spans 17 amino acids. Germline values: CDR1 SSHAT, CDR2 FNYEAQ (reference sequence). J gave up 11 bases and V 5 bases, and 17 bases lay outside the gene matches. CDR3: CASSLSNPGLAGSLQYF. Here the CDR3 DNA reads TGTGCCAGCAGCCTCTCAAATCCGGGACTAGCGGGATCTCTTCAGTACTTC.

The V gene is TRBV7-3, the J gene TRBJ2-1; TRBD2 might be the D (5 bases). This CDR3 comprises 15 residues. Trimming took 0 bases from V and 6 from J, leaving 12 bases between them. From germline, CDR1 is SGHTA and CDR2 FQGTGA. The CDR3 region has the DNA TGTGCCAGCAGCTTAACGATACTAGGGTTCAATGAGCAGTTCTTC. Its protein is CASSLTILGFNEQFF.

The sample holds a few counts of this clone. The chain is built from TRBV5-5 and TRBJ2-7; D might be TRBD2 (5 bases). Per the germline V gene, CDR1 is SGHKS and CDR2 is YYEKEE (reference sequence). V dropped 7 bases and J dropped 0 bases, with 14 bases sitting between them. The CDR3 loop spans 14 amino acids. For the CDR3, the DNA is TGTGCCAGCGGCCTCGTGAGGGCCTCCTACGAGCAGTACTTC. Translating it yields CASGLVRASYEQYF.

This chain joins TRBV29-1 and TRBJ2-1; 9 positions match TRBD2. The germline gives CDR1 SQVTM, CDR2 ANQGSEA. Trimming took 6 bases from V and 0 from J; bases not matched to a gene: 3. CDR3 length: 14 amino acids. CDR3 loop: CSVTSGSSYNEQFF. CDR3 in DNA: TGCAGCGTGACTAGCGGCTCCTCCTACAATGAGCAGTTCTTC.

This chain links TRBV5-6 with TRBJ2-2; D may be TRBD1 (6 bases). The V and J ends lost 0 bases and 5 bases respectively, with 17 bases between them. CDR1 is SGHDT, CDR2 YYEEEE, per germline. The CDR3 extends over 17 amino acids. CDR3 region: CASSLARGPMGTGELFF. The CDR3 DNA sequence: TGTGCCAGCAGCTTGGCCAGGGGCCCTATGGGAACCGGGGAGCTGTTTTTT.

The chain is built from TRBV19 and TRBJ1-1; tentative D call: TRBD1 (6 bases). This CDR3 contains 15 residues. Germline-derived CDR1 and CDR2 are LNHDA and SQIVND (reference sequence). With 4 bases removed from V and 0 bases from J, the gap between germline ends came to 12 bases. The CDR3 loop reads CASSRGWTVNTEAFF. The CDR3 DNA follows: TGTGCCAGTAGTAGAGGATGGACAGTGAACACTGAAGCTTTCTTT.

This chain connects TRBV18 to TRBJ2-3, with TRBD2 matching 8 bases. The CDR3 has 15 residues. V was clipped by 5 bases and J by 2 bases; unmatched bases: 6. Germline CDR1 reads KGHSH; CDR2 reads LQKENI. In DNA, the CDR3 is TGTGCCAGCTCAGCAGGACTAGCCTCCACAGATACGCAGTATTTT. Residues: CASSAGLASTDTQYF.

The chain uses TRBV21-1 and TRBJ2-7; TRBD1, the D gene given by the table, was not confirmed from the DNA. TRBV21-1 is an annotated pseudogene. This CDR3 region has 16 residues. The chain's CDR3 is CASTHPGTLSSYEQYF. CDR3 coding DNA: TGTGCCAGCACCCACCCCGGGACATTAAGCTCCTACGAGCAGTACTTC.

The chain links TRBV19 to TRBJ2-1; the match to TRBD1 covers 10 bases. CDR1 LNHDA and CDR2 SQIVND come from the germline V gene (reference sequence). The CDR3 covers 16 residues. V was clipped by 7 bases and J by 1 base; unmatched bases: 7. Written as DNA, the CDR3 is TGTGCCAGTACTCCGACAGGGGGCGCATCCTACAATGAGCAGTTCTTC. It specifies CASTPTGGASYNEQFF.

This clone was picked up a small number of times. The chain is built from TRBV19 and TRBJ1-1; D is unclear. The V gene's germline CDR1 is LNHDA and CDR2 SQIVND (reference sequence). This CDR3 is built from 11 residues. V was cut by 4 bases and J by 7 bases, with 7 bases left in between. CDR3 region: CASSNAIEAFF. The CDR3 DNA sequence: TGTGCCAGTAGTAACGCGATTGAAGCTTTCTTT.

This clone was seen a few times. The V call is TRBV11-1, the J call TRBJ1-2; D might be TRBD1 (5 bases). In germline, CDR1 is SGHAT, CDR2 FQDESV (reference sequence). V was clipped by 3 bases and J by 3 bases, with 8 bases between them. The CDR3 consists of 13 residues. CDR3 nucleotide sequence: TGTGCCAGCAGCTTTGAAGGGGACTATGGCTACACCTTC. This codes for CASSFEGDYGYTF.

The genes are TRBV19 and TRBJ2-5; 7 bases map to TRBD2. The DNA end is more similar to TRBJ2-7, so the J call may be wrong. The germline V gene encodes CDR1 LNHDA and CDR2 SQIVND (reference sequence). CDR3 length: 13 amino acids. CDR3 nucleotides: TGTGCCAGTAGTAGGGGAGGGTTCTACGAGCAGTACTTC. This sequence encodes CASSRGGFYEQYF.

This chain connects TRBV6-5 to TRBJ2-7; 8 bases agree with TRBD2. CDR1 and CDR2 (germline): MNHEY, SVGAGI. The CDR3 has 15 amino acids. Trimming took 5 bases from V and 7 from J; bases not matched to a gene: 13. CDR3 DNA: TGTGCCAGCAGTAAGACTAGCGCGGGTTGGGGGGAGCAGTACTTC. Its translation is CASSKTSAGWGEQYF.

This clone showed up just a few times. This chain connects TRBV4-1 to TRBJ2-4, with a tentative D call TRBD1 (6 bases). The CDR3 extends over 17 amino acids. The V and J ends lost 0 bases and 1 base respectively, with 13 bases between them. The germline V gene encodes CDR1 MGHRA and CDR2 YSYEKL. The CDR3: CASSQDRSQGAKNIQYF. Written as DNA, the CDR3 is TGCGCCAGCAGCCAAGATCGTTCGCAGGGGGCCAAAAACATTCAGTACTTC.

This clone was seen just once. CDR3 DNA sequence: TGTGCCAGCTCACCACGACAGGGGGACACTGAAGCTTTCTTT. This translates into CASSPRQGDTEAFF. The chain joins TRBV18 to TRBJ1-1, with 9 bases matching TRBD1. V was pared by 1 base and J by 3 bases, with 0 bases of the junction left unmatched. The CDR3 contains 14 residues. CDR1 and CDR2 (germline): KGHSH, LQKENI.

This clone has more than one count but fewer than ten. The rearrangement joins TRBV11-2 to TRBJ2-1; 10 nucleotides match TRBD2. This CDR3 has 15 amino acids. The ends lost 1 base at V and 8 bases at J; junction bases unmatched: 5. In germline, CDR1 is SGHAT, CDR2 FQNNGV. CDR3 in DNA: TGTGCCAGCAGCTTAGGAGCGGGAGGGGGTGATGAGCAGTTCTTC. It is translated as CASSLGAGGGDEQFF. Variable domain in full (rest from reference TRBV11-2 and TRBJ2-1): EAGVAQSPRYKIIEKRQSVAFWCNPISGHATLYWYQQILGQGPKLLIQFQNNGVVDDSQLPKDRFSAERLKGVDSTLKIQPAKLEDSAVYLCASSLGAGGGDEQFFGPGTRLTVL.

In regard to this clone: No conserved phenylalanine or tryptophan is present at the end of the CDR3, so a read error is the likely explanation. The chain employs TRBV7-2 and TRBJ1-6, with TRBD1 identical over 7 bases. Germline V gene sequence: CDR1 SGHTA, CDR2 FQGNSA. The V segment lost 1 base and the J segment 10 bases; nucleotides outside the gene matches: 4. The CDR3 is 14 residues long. The CDR3 sequence: CASSLEGGLSPLHL. For the CDR3, the DNA is TGTGCCAGCAGCTTAGAAGGGGGCTTGTCACCCCTCCACCTT.

Comments on this clone: A read error may account for a junction end that differs from germline. Other DNA sequences in the sample encode the same CDR3. The rearrangement uses TRBV30 and TRBJ1-1; tentative D call: TRBD1 (5 bases). Germline V gene sequence: CDR1 GTSNPN, CDR2 SVGIG (reference sequence). The CDR3 runs 16 residues. CDR3 coding DNA: TGTGCCTGGAGTCGGAGCAGGACCTCCTCGGGGACTGAAGCTTTTTTT. Amino acids: CAWSRSRTSSGTEAFF.